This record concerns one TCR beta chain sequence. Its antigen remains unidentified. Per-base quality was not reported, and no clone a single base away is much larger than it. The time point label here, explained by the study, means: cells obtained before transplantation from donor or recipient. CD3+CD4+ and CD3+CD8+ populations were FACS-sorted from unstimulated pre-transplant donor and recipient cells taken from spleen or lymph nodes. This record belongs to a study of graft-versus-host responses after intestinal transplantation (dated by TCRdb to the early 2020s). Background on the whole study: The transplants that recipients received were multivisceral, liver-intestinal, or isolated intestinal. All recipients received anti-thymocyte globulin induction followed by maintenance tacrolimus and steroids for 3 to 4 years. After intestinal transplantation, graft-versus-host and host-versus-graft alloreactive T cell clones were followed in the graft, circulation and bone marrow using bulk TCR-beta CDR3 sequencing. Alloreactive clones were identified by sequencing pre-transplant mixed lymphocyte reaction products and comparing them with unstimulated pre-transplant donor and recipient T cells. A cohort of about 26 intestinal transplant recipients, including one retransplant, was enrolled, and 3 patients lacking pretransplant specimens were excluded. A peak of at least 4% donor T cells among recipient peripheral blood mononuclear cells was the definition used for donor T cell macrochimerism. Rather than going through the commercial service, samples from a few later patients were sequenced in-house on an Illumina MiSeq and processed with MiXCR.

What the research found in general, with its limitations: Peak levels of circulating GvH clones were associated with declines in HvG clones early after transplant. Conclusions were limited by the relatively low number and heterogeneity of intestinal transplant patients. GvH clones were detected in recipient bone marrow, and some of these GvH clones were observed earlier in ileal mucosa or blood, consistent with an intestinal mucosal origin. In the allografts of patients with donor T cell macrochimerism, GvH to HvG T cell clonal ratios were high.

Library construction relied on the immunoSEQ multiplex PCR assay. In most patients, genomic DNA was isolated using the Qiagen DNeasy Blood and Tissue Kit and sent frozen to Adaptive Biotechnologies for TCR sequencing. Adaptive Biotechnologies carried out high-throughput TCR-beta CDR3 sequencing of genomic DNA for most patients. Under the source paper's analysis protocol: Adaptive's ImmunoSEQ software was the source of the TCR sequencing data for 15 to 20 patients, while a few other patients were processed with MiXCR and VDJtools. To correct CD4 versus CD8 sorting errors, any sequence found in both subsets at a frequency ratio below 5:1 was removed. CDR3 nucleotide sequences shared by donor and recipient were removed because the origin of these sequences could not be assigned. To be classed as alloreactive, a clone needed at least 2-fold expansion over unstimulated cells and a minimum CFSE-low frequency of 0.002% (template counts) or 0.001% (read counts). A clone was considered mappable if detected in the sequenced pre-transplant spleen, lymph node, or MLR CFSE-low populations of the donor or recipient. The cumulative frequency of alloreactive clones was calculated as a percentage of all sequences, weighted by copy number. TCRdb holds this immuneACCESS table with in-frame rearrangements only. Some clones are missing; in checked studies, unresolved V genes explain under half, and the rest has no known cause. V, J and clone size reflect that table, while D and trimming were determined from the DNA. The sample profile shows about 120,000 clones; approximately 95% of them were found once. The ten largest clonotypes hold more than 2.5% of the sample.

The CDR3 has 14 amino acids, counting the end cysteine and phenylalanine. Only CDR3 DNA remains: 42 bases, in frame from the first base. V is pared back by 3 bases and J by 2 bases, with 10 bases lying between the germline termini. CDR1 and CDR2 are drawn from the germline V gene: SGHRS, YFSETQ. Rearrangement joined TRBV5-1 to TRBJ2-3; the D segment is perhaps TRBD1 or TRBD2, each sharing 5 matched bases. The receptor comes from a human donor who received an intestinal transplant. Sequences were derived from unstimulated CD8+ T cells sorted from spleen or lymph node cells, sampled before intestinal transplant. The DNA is TGCGCCAGCAGCTACGGGACGAACACAGATACGCAGTATTTT. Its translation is CASSYGTNTDTQYF. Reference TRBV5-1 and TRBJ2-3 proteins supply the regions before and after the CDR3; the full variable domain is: KAGVTQTPRYLIKTRGQQVTLSCSPISGHRSVSWYQQTPGQGLQFLFEYFSETQRNKGNFPGRFSGRQFSNSRSEMNVSTLELGDSALYLCASSYGTNTDTQYFGPGTRLTVL.